The clone carrying this T cell receptor beta chain came up many times. The data originate from a study of T cells in Graves' hyperthyroidism and ophthalmopathy. Thyroid ultrasound and orbital computed tomography, with clinical symptoms and serum thyroxine and TRAb, informed diagnoses. The source material, RNA transcripts, was used to amplify TCR beta CDR3 regions. HTBI primers were employed in a first-round RT-PCR of the TCR CDR3. TCRdb processed the multiplex PCR reads anew with MiXCR; each CDR3 protein has one entry. This table has around 620,000 distinct CDR3 sequences, 14% appearing once. The length of the CDR3 is 14 residues. The germline V and J ends were trimmed by 2 bases and 6 bases, with 14 bases remaining between them. Germline V gives CDR1 DFQATT, CDR2 SNEGSKA (reference sequence).

The sequence came from a woman between 18 and 30 years old with Graves' ophthalmopathy. Sequenced: blood. The rearrangement links TRBV20-1 to TRBJ2-1, with D possibly matching TRBD2 (5 bases). The CDR3 nucleotides are TGCAGTGCTAGAAGGCTAGCCACCTTCAATGAGCAGTTCTTC. It is translated as CSARRLATFNEQFF.